The T cell receptor (beta chain) described here comes from a study of control samples from healthy donors and cancer patients. CDR3 length: 13 residues. The V end was cut by 1 base, the J end by 6 bases, with 9 bases between. Profiled with immunoSEQ multiplex PCR; TCRdb holds only in-frame clones, not every one. The sample shows 76,000 or so clones, around nine tenths of them seen only once. This TCR derives from a woman aged 50 to 60 with colorectal cancer. The chain combines TRBV12-3 or TRBV12-4 with TRBJ1-1, with D possibly TRBD1 on 5 matching bases. The sequencing sample was made of PBMCs. The CDR3 DNA is TGTGCCAGCAGTTTAGGGGGGTACGCTGAAGCTTTCTTT. It translates to CASSLGGYAEAFF.